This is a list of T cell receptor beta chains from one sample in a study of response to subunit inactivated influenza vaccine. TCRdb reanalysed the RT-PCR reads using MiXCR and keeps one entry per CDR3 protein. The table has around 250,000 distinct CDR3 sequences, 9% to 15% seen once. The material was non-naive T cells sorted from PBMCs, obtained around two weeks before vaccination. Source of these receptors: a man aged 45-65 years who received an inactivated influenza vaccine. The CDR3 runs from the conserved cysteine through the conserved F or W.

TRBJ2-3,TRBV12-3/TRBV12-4,CASSPPGRGRTDTQYF
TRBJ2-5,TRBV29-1,CSVRGTGGETQYF
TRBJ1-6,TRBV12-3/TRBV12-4,CPSSRRSNSPLHF
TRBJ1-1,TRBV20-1,CSVLGGGTEAFF
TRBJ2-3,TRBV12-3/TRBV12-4,CASRYGTSGGTTDTQYF
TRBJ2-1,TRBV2,CASTLGLAGANEQFF
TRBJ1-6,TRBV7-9,CASSLEQGAPLHF
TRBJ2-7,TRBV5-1,CASTETNSYEQYF
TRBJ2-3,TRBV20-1,CSGGGGTDTQYF
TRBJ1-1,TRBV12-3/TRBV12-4,CASSSPSGTGGRLNTEAFF
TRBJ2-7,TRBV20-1,CSARDLRASGITSNYEQYF
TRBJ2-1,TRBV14,CASSPNYRGGEQFF
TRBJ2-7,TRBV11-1,CASSLTASTEQYF
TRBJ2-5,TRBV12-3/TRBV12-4,CASSLARGRGETQYF
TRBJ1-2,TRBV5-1,CASSPDVGYGYTF
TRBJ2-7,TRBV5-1,CASRSRDSYEQYF
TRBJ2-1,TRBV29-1,CSGRQWTDPGLAGAVNEQFF
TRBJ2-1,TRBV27,CASTPVEVSSYNEQFF
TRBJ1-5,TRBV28,CASSSGQGDKPQHF
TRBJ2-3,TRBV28,CASSLGGTPGDTQYF
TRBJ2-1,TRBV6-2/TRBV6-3,CASNEFTPRNEQFF
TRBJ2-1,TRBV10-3,CAISATGQKRGGSEQFF
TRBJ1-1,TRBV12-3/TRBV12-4,CASSPGTGGGTEAFF
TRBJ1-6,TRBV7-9,CASSSTTLYSPLHF
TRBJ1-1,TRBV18,CASSVGTGATEAFF
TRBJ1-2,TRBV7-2,CASDTGPPYGYTF
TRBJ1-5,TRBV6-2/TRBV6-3,CASSYLPSREGIYSNQPQHF
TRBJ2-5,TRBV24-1,CATGFGAQETQYF
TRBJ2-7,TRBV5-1,CASSLASSTTYEQYF
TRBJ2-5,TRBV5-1,CASSFSGGDGETQYF
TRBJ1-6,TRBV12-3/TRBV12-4,CASSWGQGVDSPLHF
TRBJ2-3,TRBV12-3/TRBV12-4,CASSPTGYRTDTQYF
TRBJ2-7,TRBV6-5,CASSYSSSQRGGSYEQYF
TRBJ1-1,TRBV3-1,CASSHETGDTEAFF
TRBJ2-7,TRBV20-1,CSAGKAGGRYEQYF
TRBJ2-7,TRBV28,CAIGIITGGSYEQYF
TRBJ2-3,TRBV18,CASSPDWGSTDTQYF
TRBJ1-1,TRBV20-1,CSAMNPGQTNTEAFF
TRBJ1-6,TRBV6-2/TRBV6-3,CASSYDSFYSPLHF
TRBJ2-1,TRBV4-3,CASSQYTSGSVDNEQFF
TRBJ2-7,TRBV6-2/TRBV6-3,CASSPPGRAREQYF
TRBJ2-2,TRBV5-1,CASSPDSTGELFF
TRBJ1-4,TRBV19,CASSIGSGPSSGKLFF
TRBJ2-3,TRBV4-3,CASSQTGPSAIDTQYF
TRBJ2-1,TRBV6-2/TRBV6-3,CASSYVSQRDEQFF